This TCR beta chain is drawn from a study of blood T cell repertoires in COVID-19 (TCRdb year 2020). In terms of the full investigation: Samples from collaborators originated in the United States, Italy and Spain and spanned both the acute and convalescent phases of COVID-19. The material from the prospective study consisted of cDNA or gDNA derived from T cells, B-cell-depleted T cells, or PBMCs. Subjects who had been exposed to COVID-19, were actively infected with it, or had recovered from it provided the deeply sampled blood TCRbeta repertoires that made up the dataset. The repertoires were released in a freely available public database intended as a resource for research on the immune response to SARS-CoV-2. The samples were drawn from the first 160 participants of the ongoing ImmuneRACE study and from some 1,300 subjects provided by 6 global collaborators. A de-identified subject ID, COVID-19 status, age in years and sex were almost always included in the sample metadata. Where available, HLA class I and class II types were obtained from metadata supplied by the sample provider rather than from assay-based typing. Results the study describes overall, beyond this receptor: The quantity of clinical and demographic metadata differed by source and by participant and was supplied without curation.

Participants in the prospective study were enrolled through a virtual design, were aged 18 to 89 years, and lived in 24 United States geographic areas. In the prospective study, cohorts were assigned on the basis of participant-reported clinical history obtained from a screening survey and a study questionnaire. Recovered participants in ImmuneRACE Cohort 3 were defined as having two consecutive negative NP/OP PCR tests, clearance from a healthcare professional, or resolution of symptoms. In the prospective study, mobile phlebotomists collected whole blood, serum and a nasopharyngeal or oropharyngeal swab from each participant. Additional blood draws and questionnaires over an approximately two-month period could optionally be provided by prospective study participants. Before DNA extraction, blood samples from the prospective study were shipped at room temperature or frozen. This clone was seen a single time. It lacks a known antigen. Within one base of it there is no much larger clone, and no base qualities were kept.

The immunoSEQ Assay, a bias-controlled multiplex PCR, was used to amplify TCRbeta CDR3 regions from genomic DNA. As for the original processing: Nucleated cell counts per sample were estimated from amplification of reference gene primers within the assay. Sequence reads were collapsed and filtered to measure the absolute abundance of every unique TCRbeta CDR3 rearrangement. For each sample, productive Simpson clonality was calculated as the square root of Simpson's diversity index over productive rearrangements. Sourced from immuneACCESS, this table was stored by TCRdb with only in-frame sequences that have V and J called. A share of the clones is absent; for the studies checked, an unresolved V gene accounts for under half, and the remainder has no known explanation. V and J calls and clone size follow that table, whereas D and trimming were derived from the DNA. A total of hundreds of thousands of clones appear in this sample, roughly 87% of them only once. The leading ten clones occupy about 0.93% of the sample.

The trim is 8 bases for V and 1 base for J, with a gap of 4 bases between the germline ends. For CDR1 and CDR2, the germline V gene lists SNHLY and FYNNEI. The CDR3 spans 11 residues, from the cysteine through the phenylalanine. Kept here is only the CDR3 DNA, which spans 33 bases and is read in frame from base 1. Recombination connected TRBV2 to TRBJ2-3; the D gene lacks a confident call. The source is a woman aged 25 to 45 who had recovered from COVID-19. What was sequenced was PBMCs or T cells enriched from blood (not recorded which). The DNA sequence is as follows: TGTGCCAGCGCGGGCACAGATACGCAGTATTTT. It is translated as CASAGTDTQYF.